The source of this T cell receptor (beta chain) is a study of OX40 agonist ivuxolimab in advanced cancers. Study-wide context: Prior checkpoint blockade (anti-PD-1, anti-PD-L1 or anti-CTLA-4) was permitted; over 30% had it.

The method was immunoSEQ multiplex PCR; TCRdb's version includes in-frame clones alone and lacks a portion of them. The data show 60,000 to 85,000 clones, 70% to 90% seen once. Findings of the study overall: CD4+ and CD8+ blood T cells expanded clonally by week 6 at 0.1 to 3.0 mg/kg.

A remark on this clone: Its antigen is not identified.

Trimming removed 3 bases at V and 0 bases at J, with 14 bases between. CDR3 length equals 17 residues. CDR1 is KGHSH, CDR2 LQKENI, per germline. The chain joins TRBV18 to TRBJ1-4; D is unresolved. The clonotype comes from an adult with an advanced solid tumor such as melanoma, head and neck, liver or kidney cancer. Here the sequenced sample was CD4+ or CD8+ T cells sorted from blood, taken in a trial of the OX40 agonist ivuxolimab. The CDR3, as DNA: TGTGCCAGCTCACCCCCGGGGAAGGTTGCAACTAATGAAAAACTGTTTTTT. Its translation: CASSPPGKVATNEKLFF.